This TCR beta chain is from a study of T-cell reconstitution after alpha-beta-depleted transplantation in children. Molecular barcoding with unique molecular identifiers was used for the TCRbeta library. TCRdb redid the calling of the PCR reads with MiXCR, one entry per CDR3 protein. The sample shows about 980,000 distinct CDR3 sequences, 25% to 30% of them seen only once. The CDR3 is 11 amino acids. V lost 6 bases to trimming and J lost 10 bases, with 13 bases between them. Germline V gives CDR1 SQVTM, CDR2 ANQGSEA. The origin of this receptor is a boy under two years old who had a stem cell transplant for SCID, so the T cells may come from the graft donor. Sequenced here: PBMCs, mostly from graft donor cells, sampled 360 days after TCRalphabeta/CD19-depleted stem cell transplant. The chain is built from TRBV29-1 and TRBJ2-1; D is possibly TRBD1 (6 bases). CDR3 residues: CSVGNGQEQFF. The CDR3 DNA reads TGCAGCGTCGGAAACGGACAGGAGCAGTTCTTC.